A selection of T cell receptor beta chains follows, all from one sample in a study of cytomegalovirus exposure and HLA in healthy donors. The data were produced by immunoSEQ multiplex PCR, yet TCRdb's version contains in-frame clones alone and is incomplete. The table lists over 110,000 clones, 82% of them singletons. Material for sequencing was PBMCs. These receptors originate from a male donor in good health and CMV-seronegative. Each CDR3 is given with its conserved first and last residue. A D gene is named only where the DNA matches it firmly. Clone size is not always given. Where it is, it says once, few, many or a class for expanded clones.

V gene	clone size	J gene	D gene	CDR3 DNA	CDR3 protein
TRBV27	.	TRBJ2-1	TRBD2	TGTGCCAGCAGTTTATCCAGCGGGAGCTACAATGAGCAGTTCTTC	CASSLSSGSYNEQFF
TRBV28	.	TRBJ2-7	.	TGTGCCAGCAGTTTATTTGCTAGCCTGTACGAGCAGTACTTC	CASSLFASLYEQYF
TRBV23-1	.	TRBJ2-7	.	TGCGCCAGCCTACTTAGGGATCTACCGAGACAGCACCACTACGAGCAGTACTTC	CASLLRDLPRQHHYEQYF
TRBV25-1	.	TRBJ1-5	.	TGTGCCAGCAGTGAGGAGGGGCAGCCCCAGCATTTT	CASSEEGQPQHF
TRBV6-1	.	TRBJ1-2	TRBD1	TGTGCCAGCAGCCTACAGGGGAGCAATGGCTACACCTTC	CASSLQGSNGYTF
TRBV5-1	once	TRBJ2-7	.	TGCGCCAGCAGCCTCGAGCCCTACGAGCAGTACTTC	CASSLEPYEQYF
TRBV11-2	.	TRBJ2-5	.	TGTGCCAGCAGCTTATTAATAAGGGACAAAGAGACCCAGTACTTC	CASSLLIRDKETQYF
TRBV5-1	.	TRBJ1-2	TRBD1	TGCGCCAGCAGTCGAGGAATGGGACAGGGGGCAGGAGGCTACACCTTC	CASSRGMGQGAGGYTF
TRBV11-2	.	TRBJ2-1	TRBD1	TGTGCCAGCATCGCCGACAGGGCCTACAATGAGCAGTTCTTC	CASIADRAYNEQFF
TRBV5-1	.	TRBJ1-2	TRBD1	TGCGCCAGCAGCCGGACTCCCACAGGGGTGGACTATGGCTACACCTTC	CASSRTPTGVDYGYTF
TRBV7-9	.	TRBJ1-2	.	TGTGCCAGCCGCGATGGGCTGGCCTCACCCTTGCAGAAACGCTATGGCTACACCTTC	CASRDGLASPLQKRYGYTF